Listed here are 25 T cell receptor beta chains from one sample, sequenced in a study of CD8+CD57+ T cells in acquired aplastic anemia. TCR beta VDJ and CDR3 profiles were obtained from a genomic DNA template. TCRdb analysed the reads with MiXCR anew, one entry per CDR3 protein. This sample yields fewer than 85,000 distinct CDR3 sequences, of which 55% to 75% are seen a single time; more than 80% belongs to the top ten. CD8+CD57+ cell expansion had been shown by flow cytometry in patients chosen for sequencing. Sequences were obtained from sorted CD4+, CD8+, or CD8+CD57+ T cells (not recorded which) from PBMCs. All receptors come from a human donor with aplastic anemia.

The chain is built from TRBV5-1 and TRBJ2-6; D uncertain. V dropped 4 bases and J dropped 0 bases, with 5 bases sitting between them. This CDR3 comprises 14 residues. The germline V gene encodes CDR1 SGHRS and CDR2 YFSETQ. In DNA, the CDR3 is TGCGCCAGCAGCCTCTCCTCTGGGGCCAACGTCCTGACTTTC. It yields the protein CASSLSSGANVLTF. The full variable domain, its missing parts supplied by reference TRBV5-1 and TRBJ2-6, is KAGVTQTPRYLIKTRGQQVTLSCSPISGHRSVSWYQQTPGQGLQFLFEYFSETQRNKGNFPGRFSGRQFSNSRSEMNVSTLELGDSALYLCASSLSSGANVLTFGAGSRLTVL.

This clonotype was detected a few times. This chain connects TRBV20-1 to TRBJ1-2, with 8 bases fitting TRBD1. J was trimmed by 3 bases and V by 5 bases; bases with no gene match: 5. The CDR3 sequence is 13 residues long. Per the germline V gene, CDR1 is DFQATT and CDR2 is SNEGSKA (reference sequence). The CDR3 DNA is TGCAGTGCTCCCGACAGGGGTGACTATGGCTACACCTTC. This gives the protein CSAPDRGDYGYTF.

This clonotype was observed once. This chain connects TRBV5-5 to TRBJ2-1; 7 nucleotides align to TRBD2. CDR3 length: 14 residues. Germline lookup yields CDR1 SGHKS and CDR2 YYEKEE (reference sequence). V shed 0 bases, J shed 9 bases, and the junction held 6 bases outside the gene matches. The CDR3, as DNA: TGTGCCAGCAGCTTGGGGGCGGGAGAGGGTGAGCAGTTCTTC. Translating it yields CASSLGAGEGEQFF.

This clonotype was picked up one time. The chain employs TRBV20-1 and TRBJ2-5, with a weak D call TRBD2 (5 bases). The CDR3 runs to 14 residues. Trimming took off 6 bases at V and 5 bases at J, with 19 bases between the two ends. Germline loops: CDR1 DFQATT, CDR2 SNEGSKA (reference sequence). The CDR3 loop is CSALPTTGRETQYF. The CDR3 coding sequence is TGCAGTGCCCTCCCTACCACGGGAAGGGAGACCCAGTACTTC.

This clonotype appeared once. The chain carries TRBV5-5 and TRBJ1-2; a possible D gene is TRBD1 (5 bases). V shed 4 bases and J shed 3 bases, with 13 bases lying between them. The germline V gene has CDR1 SGHKS and CDR2 YYEKEE (reference sequence). The CDR3 loop spans 14 amino acids. The CDR3 reads CASSAWGNHYGYTF. DNA for the CDR3: TGTGCCAGCAGCGCATGGGGGAACCACTATGGCTACACCTTC.

The V gene is TRBV25-1, the J gene TRBJ1-1; D not resolved. There are 14 residues in the CDR3. Between the trimmed V and J ends, which lost 4 bases and 6 bases, there was a span of 15 bases. The germline V gene encodes CDR1 MGHDK and CDR2 SYGVNS. The CDR3 loop reads CASSASRRYAEAFF. CDR3 nucleotide sequence: TGTGCCAGCAGTGCATCCCGACGATATGCTGAAGCTTTCTTT.

The rearrangement links TRBV6-1 to TRBJ2-7, with D uncertain. V was trimmed by 7 bases and J by 4 bases, leaving 17 bases between them. The CDR3 spans 14 residues. CDR1 MNHNS and CDR2 SASEGT come from the germline V gene. The CDR3 nucleotides read TGTGCCAGCATTCGGCAGAAAGGAGTGTACGAGCAGTACTTC. Translation gives CASIRQKGVYEQYF.

This clonotype showed up just a few times. V gene TRBV7-8 combines with J gene TRBJ2-3; TRBD2 agrees at 9 bases. V shed 5 bases and J 5 bases; nucleotides not matched to a gene: 11. CDR3 length equals 16 residues. Germline lookup yields CDR1 SGHVS and CDR2 FQNEAQ. CDR3 amino acids: CASSPEESSGKDTQYF. For the CDR3, the DNA is TGTGCCAGCAGCCCAGAGGAGTCTAGCGGGAAAGATACGCAGTATTTT. The variable domain in full, with the rest retrieved from reference TRBV7-8 and TRBJ2-3, is GAGVSQSPRYKVAKRGQDVALRCDPISGHVSLFWYQQALGQGPEFLTYFQNEAQLDKSGLPSDRFFAERPEGSVSTLKIQRTQQEDSAVYLCASSPEESSGKDTQYFGPGTRLTVL.

The gene calls are TRBV18 and TRBJ1-5; D gene uncertain. V shed 3 bases and J shed 5 bases, with 8 bases lying between them. This CDR3 has 13 amino acids. Germline-derived CDR1 and CDR2 are KGHSH and LQKENI. The CDR3 protein is CASSPGVYQPQHF. CDR3 DNA sequence: TGTGCCAGCTCACCCGGTGTTTATCAGCCCCAGCATTTT. Based on the CDR3 plus reference TRBV18 and TRBJ1-5, the full variable domain is NAGVMQNPRHLVRRRGQEARLRCSPMKGHSHVYWYRQLPEEGLKFMVYLQKENIIDESGMPKERFSAEFPKEGPSILRIQQVVRGDSAAYFCASSPGVYQPQHFGDGTRLSIL.

The chain uses TRBV29-1 and TRBJ2-5; D perhaps matches TRBD1 (5 bases). This CDR3 contains 15 residues. Looked up from germline, CDR1 is SQVTM and CDR2 is ANQGSEA. V was clipped by 6 bases and J by 1 base, with 18 bases between them. As DNA, the CDR3 is TGCAGCGTCCGGACACCTGAATTAATCCAAGAGACCCAGTACTTC. Amino acid sequence: CSVRTPELIQETQYF. Supplemented by reference TRBV29-1 and TRBJ2-5, the full variable domain reads SAVISQKPSRDICQRGTSLTIQCQVDSQVTMMFWYRQQPGQSLTLIATANQGSEATYESGFVIDKFPISRPNLTFSTLTVSNMSPEDSSIYLCSVRTPELIQETQYFGPGTRLLVL.

CDR3 nucleotides: TGTGCCACCAGTGACCCGGACACCCTTGGCTACACCTTC. Translation: CATSDPDTLGYTF. The V gene is TRBV24-1, the J gene TRBJ1-2; maybe TRBD1 (5 bases). Germline assignment: CDR1 KGHDR and CDR2 SFDVKD. The length of the CDR3 is 13 residues. Deletions cut 4 bases from V and 7 bases from J, with 12 bases between.

The V call is TRBV29-1, the J call TRBJ2-2; D is perhaps TRBD2 (8 bases). The germline V gene has CDR1 SQVTM and CDR2 ANQGSEA. V lost 2 bases to trimming and J lost 9 bases, with 16 bases between them. The CDR3 runs 14 residues. The CDR3 DNA reads TGCAGCGTTGAAAAGGGGGCGGGAGGTCGGGAGCTGTTTTTT. As protein: CSVEKGAGGRELFF.

This clonotype was detected a few times. The V and J genes are TRBV7-2 and TRBJ1-2; 8 bases are shared with TRBD1. CDR1 is SGHTA and CDR2 is FQGNSA in the germline V gene. With 5 bases clipped from V and 4 bases from J, the junction kept 3 bases outside the gene matches. There are 13 residues in the CDR3. CDR3 sequence (DNA): TGTGCCAGCAGCCCCACAGGGGGCTATGGCTACACCTTC. Amino acids: CASSPTGGYGYTF.

This clonotype has only a few counts. CDR3 amino acids: CASSLVPGEEETQYF. The DNA of the CDR3 is TGTGCCAGCAGCTTAGTTCCGGGAGAGGAAGAGACCCAGTACTTC. J is TRBJ2-5 and V is TRBV7-6, with D tentatively TRBD2 (6 bases). Per germline, CDR1 SGHVS and CDR2 FNYEAQ. V lost 1 base, J lost 3 bases, and 12 bases lay in between. The CDR3 sequence is 15 residues long.

V and J are TRBV7-2 and TRBJ2-2; 10 bases match TRBD2. V lost 7 bases, J lost 1 base, and 3 bases stayed unmatched. Germline assignment: CDR1 SGHTA and CDR2 FQGNSA. The CDR3 covers 15 residues. The CDR3 loop reads CASKSSGGNTGELFF. The CDR3 nucleotides read TGTGCCAGCAAGTCTAGCGGGGGGAACACCGGGGAGCTGTTTTTT.

This clonotype was recorded only once. The chain combines TRBV29-1 with TRBJ2-2; D perhaps matches TRBD1 (6 bases). Germline CDR1 is SQVTM and CDR2 is ANQGSEA. The CDR3 has 14 amino acids. The ends were cut back, 4 bases at V and 5 bases at J, with 14 bases in the middle. CDR3 amino acids: CSVVSRGSTGELFF. The CDR3 DNA is TGCAGCGTTGTCTCCAGGGGAAGTACCGGGGAGCTGTTTTTT.

V and J are TRBV29-1 and TRBJ1-1; D remains ambiguous. V lost 3 bases and J 4 bases, leaving 9 bases between the germline ends. Germline-derived CDR1 and CDR2 are SQVTM and ANQGSEA. CDR3 length: 12 amino acids. The CDR3 region is CSVDVGITEAFF. The CDR3 nucleotides read TGCAGCGTTGATGTCGGAATCACTGAAGCTTTCTTT.

This chain joins TRBV10-3 and TRBJ2-1; the match to TRBD2 covers 7 bases. Germline V CDR1 and CDR2: ENHRY, SYGVKD. With 4 bases clipped from V and 9 bases from J, the junction kept 0 bases outside the gene matches. The CDR3 covers 11 residues. The CDR3 sequence: CAISGGSEQFF. The CDR3 DNA reads TGTGCCATCAGTGGCGGGAGTGAGCAGTTCTTC.

This clonotype was seen only once. The genes are TRBV2 and TRBJ2-2; D is perhaps TRBD2 (6 bases). Germline values: CDR1 SNHLY, CDR2 FYNNEI. V was cut by 8 bases and J by 8 bases, with 15 bases left in between. The CDR3 runs to 13 residues. The CDR3: CASGGTTRGELFF. The CDR3 coding sequence is TGTGCCAGCGGGGGGACCACGCGAGGGGAGCTGTTTTTT.

The chain recombines TRBV12-3 or TRBV12-4 with TRBJ2-7; TRBD1 matches 8 bases. V shed 2 bases, J shed 7 bases, and the junction held 7 bases outside the gene matches. The CDR3 covers 14 residues. The CDR3 loop is CASSLRQGAGEQYF. CDR3 DNA sequence: TGTGCCAGCAGTTTAAGGCAGGGGGCTGGAGAGCAGTACTTC.

This chain joins TRBV10-3 and TRBJ1-1; D is uncertain. The CDR3 is 14 residues long. V was clipped by 3 bases and J by 1 base, with 9 bases between them. The V gene's germline CDR1 is ENHRY and CDR2 SYGVKD. CDR3 protein: CAISELYENTEAFF. CDR3 bases: TGTGCCATCAGTGAACTTTACGAGAACACTGAAGCTTTCTTT.

The chain combines TRBV12-3 or TRBV12-4 with TRBJ1-2; D not certain. There are 12 residues in the CDR3. Trimming cost V 0 bases and J 7 bases, with 6 bases left between them. The CDR3 DNA reads as TGTGCCAGCAGTTTAGCGCTGAGTGGCTACACCTTC. Translated: CASSLALSGYTF.

The CDR3 region is CASSLWPSGLQTPATQYF. The CDR3, as DNA: TGCGCCAGCAGCCTCTGGCCTAGCGGATTACAAACCCCGGCTACGCAGTATTTT. The chain carries TRBV5-1 and TRBJ2-3; 7 positions match TRBD2. The CDR3 totals 18 residues. The V segment lost 4 bases and the J segment 8 bases; nucleotides outside the gene matches: 22. From germline, CDR1 is SGHRS and CDR2 YFSETQ.

The V and J genes are TRBV15 and TRBJ2-3; TRBD1 might be the D (6 bases). Germline CDR1 LNHNV, CDR2 YYDKDF (reference sequence). Trimming removed 3 bases from V and 2 bases from J, with 12 bases in between. CDR3 length: 15 amino acids. CDR3: CATSSGTWDTDTQYF. CDR3 DNA sequence: TGTGCCACCAGCAGTGGGACATGGGACACAGATACGCAGTATTTT.

V and J are TRBV25-1 and TRBJ2-1, with TRBD2 identical over 9 bases. The CDR3 runs to 15 residues. Per the germline V gene, CDR1 is MGHDK and CDR2 is SYGVNS. V lost 6 bases to trimming and J lost 6 bases; unmatched junction nucleotides: 9. In nucleotides, the CDR3 is TGTGCCAGCAGCGCCACGGCGGGAGGGCCCAATGAGCAGTTCTTC. Its protein is CASSATAGGPNEQFF. Full variable domain (outside the CDR3, taken from reference TRBV25-1 and TRBJ2-1): EADIYQTPRYLVIGTGKKITLECSQTMGHDKMYWYQQDPGMELHLIHYSYGVNSTEKGDLSSESTVSRIRTEHFPLTLESARPSHTSQYLCASSATAGGPNEQFFGPGTRLTVL.